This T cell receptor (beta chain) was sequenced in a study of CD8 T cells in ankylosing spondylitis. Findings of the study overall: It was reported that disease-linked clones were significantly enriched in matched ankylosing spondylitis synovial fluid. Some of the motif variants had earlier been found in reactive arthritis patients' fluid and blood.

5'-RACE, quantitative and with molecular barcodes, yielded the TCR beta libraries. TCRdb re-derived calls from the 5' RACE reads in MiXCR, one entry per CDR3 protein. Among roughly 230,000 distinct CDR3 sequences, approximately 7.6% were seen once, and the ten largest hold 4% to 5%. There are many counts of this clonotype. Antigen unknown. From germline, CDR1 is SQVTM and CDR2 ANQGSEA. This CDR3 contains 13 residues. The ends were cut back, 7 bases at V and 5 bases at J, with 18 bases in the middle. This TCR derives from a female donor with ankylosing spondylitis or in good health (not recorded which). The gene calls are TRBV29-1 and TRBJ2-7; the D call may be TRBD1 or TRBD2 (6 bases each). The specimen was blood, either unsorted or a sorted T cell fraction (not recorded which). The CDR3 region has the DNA TGCAGCGGTTCACAGGGAACGGGGGACGAGCAGTACTTC. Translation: CSGSQGTGDEQYF.